These 3 T cell receptor beta chains originate from one sample sequenced in a study of T cells in Graves' hyperthyroidism and ophthalmopathy (dated by TCRdb to the late 2010s). The library was produced with multiplex PCR. The data were produced on an Illumina HiSeq 2000. The TCR beta CDR3 regions were amplified from RNA transcripts. The first round of RT-PCR for the TCR CDR3 was performed with the HTBI primer set and the Qiagen OneStep RT-PCR kit. The raw public data were reprocessed by TCRdb itself: fastp quality trimming at Q25, MiXCR clonotype calling, in-frame beta chains only. Each record represents a unique CDR3 protein, reported with the most common genes and DNA among its rows. The sample table contains 700,000 to 950,000 distinct CDR3 sequences; only one count was recorded for approximately 36% of them. Around 30% of the sample lies in the top ten. The material sequenced was blood. The receptors shown here come from a woman between 35 and 50 years old with Graves' hyperthyroidism.

This clonotype showed up many times. The chain has TRBV27 and TRBJ1-2, with D hard to call. Germline CDR1 and CDR2: MNHEY and SMNVEV (reference sequence). This CDR3 spans 12 amino acids. The V end was cut by 8 bases, the J end by 3 bases, with 10 bases between. The DNA of the CDR3 is TGTGCCAGCCGATCGTCGCACTATGGCTACACCTTC. It codes for CASRSSHYGYTF.

The CDR3 spells CASSQVLWEGTGPDTEAFF. The CDR3 region has the DNA TGCGCCAGCAGCCAAGTCCTCTGGGAAGGGACAGGCCCAGATACTGAAGCTTTCTTT. The rearrangement joins TRBV4-1 to TRBJ1-1; the match to TRBD1 covers 8 bases. The CDR3 runs to 19 residues. CDR1 is MGHRA, CDR2 YSYEKL, per germline. Losses at the gene ends were 1 base for V and 5 bases for J; bases not matched to a gene: 18.

The table lists this clonotype with a few counts. This chain connects TRBV7-2 to TRBJ1-4; D call uncertain. CDR1 is SGHTA and CDR2 is FQGNSA in the germline V gene. The CDR3 sequence is 15 residues long. V shed 2 bases and J shed 8 bases, with 15 bases lying between them. CDR3 nucleotides: TGTGCCAGCAGCTTATCTCTTACGGGCGACGAAAAACTGTTTTTT. Translation: CASSLSLTGDEKLFF.